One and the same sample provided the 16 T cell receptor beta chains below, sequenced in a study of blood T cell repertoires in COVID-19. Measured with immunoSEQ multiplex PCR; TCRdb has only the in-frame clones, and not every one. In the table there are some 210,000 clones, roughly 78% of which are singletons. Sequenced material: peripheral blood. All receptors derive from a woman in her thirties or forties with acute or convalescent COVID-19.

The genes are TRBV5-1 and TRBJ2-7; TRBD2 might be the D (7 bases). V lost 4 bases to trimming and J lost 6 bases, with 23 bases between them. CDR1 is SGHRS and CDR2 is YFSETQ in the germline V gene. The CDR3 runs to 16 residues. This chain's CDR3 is CASSPREGGGWVEQYF. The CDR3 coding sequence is TGCGCCAGCAGCCCCCGTGAGGGAGGGGGATGGGTCGAGCAGTACTTC.

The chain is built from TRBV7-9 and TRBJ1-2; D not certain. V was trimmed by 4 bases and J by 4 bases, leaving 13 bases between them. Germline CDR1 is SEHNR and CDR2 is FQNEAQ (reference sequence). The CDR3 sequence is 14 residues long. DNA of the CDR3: TGTGCCAGCAGCTCCCCGGGTCTCAGCTATGGCTACACCTTC. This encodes CASSSPGLSYGYTF. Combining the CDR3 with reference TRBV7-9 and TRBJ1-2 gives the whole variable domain DTGVSQNPRHKITKRGQNVTFRCDPISEHNRLYWYRQTLGQGPEFLTYFQNEAQLEKSRLLSDRFSAERPKGSFSTLEIQRTEQGDSAMYLCASSSPGLSYGYTFGSGTRLTVV.

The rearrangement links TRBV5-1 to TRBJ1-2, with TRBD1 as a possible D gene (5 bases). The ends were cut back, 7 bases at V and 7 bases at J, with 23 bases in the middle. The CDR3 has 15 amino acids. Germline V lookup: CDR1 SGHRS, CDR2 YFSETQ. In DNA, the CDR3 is TGCGCCAGCGCGGGGACGGAAGGGCTTTCATCTGGCTACACCTTC. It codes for CASAGTEGLSSGYTF. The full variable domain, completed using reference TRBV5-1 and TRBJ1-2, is KAGVTQTPRYLIKTRGQQVTLSCSPISGHRSVSWYQQTPGQGLQFLFEYFSETQRNKGNFPGRFSGRQFSNSRSEMNVSTLELGDSALYLCASAGTEGLSSGYTFGSGTRLTVV.

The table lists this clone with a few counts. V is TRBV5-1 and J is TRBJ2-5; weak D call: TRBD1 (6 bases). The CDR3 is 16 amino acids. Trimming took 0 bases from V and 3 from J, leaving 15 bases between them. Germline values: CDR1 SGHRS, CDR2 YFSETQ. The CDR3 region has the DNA TGCGCCAGCAGCTTGGTACCCGACAGGCGGGAAGAGACCCAGTACTTC. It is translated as CASSLVPDRREETQYF.

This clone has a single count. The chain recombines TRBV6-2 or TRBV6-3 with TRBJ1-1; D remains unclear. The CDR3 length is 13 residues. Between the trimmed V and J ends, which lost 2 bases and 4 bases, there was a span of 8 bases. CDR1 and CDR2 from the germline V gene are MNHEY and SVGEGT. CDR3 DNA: TGTGCCAGCAGTTACCACCCGGGCACTGAAGCTTTCTTT. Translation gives CASSYHPGTEAFF.

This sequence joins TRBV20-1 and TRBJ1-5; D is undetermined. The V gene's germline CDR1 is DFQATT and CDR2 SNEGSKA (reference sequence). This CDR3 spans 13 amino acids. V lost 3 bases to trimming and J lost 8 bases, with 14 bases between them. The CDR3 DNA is TGCAGTGCTAGTGGTTCGTCAGGTGAGCCCCAGCATTTT. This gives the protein CSASGSSGEPQHF.

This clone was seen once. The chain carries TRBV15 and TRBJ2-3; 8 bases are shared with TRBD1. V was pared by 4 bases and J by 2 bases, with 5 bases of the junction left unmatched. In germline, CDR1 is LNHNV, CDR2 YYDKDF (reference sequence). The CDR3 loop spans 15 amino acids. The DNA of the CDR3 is TGTGCCACCAGCATCCGGACAGGGTTCACAGATACGCAGTATTTT. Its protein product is CATSIRTGFTDTQYF.

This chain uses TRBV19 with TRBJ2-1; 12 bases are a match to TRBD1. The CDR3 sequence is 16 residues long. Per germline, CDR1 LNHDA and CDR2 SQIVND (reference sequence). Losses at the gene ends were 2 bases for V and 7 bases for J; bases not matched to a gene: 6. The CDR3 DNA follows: TGTGCCAGTAGTATACGGGGGACAGGGGGCCTGAATGAGCAGTTCTTC. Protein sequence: CASSIRGTGGLNEQFF.

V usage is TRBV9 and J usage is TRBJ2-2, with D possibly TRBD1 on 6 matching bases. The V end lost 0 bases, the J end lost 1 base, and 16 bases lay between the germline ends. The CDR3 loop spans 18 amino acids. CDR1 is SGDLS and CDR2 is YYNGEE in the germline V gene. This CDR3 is CASSVERTGNLNTGELFF. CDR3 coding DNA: TGTGCCAGCAGCGTAGAGCGAACAGGGAATTTGAACACCGGGGAGCTGTTTTTT.

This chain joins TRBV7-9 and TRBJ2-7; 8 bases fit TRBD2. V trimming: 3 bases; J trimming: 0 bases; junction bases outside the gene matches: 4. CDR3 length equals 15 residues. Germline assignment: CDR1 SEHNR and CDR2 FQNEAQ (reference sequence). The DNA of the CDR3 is TGTGCCAGCAGCTTGGGCGGGGGGAGCTCCTACGAGCAGTACTTC. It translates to CASSLGGGSSYEQYF.

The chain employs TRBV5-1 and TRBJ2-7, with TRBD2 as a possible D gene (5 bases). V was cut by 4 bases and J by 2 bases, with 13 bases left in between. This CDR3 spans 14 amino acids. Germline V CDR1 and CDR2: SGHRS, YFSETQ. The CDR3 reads CASSEGPLTYEQYF. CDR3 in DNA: TGCGCCAGCAGCGAGGGTCCTCTAACCTACGAGCAGTACTTC.

As DNA, the CDR3 is TGTGCCAGCAGCGTAGGGGCAGCCTCTGGAAACACCATATATTTT. Its translation: CASSVGAASGNTIYF. The chain joins TRBV9 to TRBJ1-3; D is ambiguous. Germline CDR1 reads SGDLS; CDR2 reads YYNGEE. Deletions cut 0 bases from V and 0 bases from J, with 7 bases between. CDR3 length equals 15 residues. The full variable domain, in which reference TRBV9 and TRBJ1-3 provide the parts outside the CDR3, is DSGVTQTPKHLITATGQRVTLRCSPRSGDLSVYWYQQSLDQGLQFLIQYYNGEERAKGNILERFSAQQFPDLHSELNLSSLELGDSALYFCASSVGAASGNTIYFGEGSWLTVV.

The CDR3 DNA sequence: TGTGCCAGCAGTGAAGGGCGGGGCGAGACCAAAAACATTCAGTACTTC. Translating gives CASSEGRGETKNIQYF. The V and J genes are TRBV2 and TRBJ2-4; TRBD2 is a possible D gene (6 bases). V was trimmed by 1 base and J by 2 bases, leaving 12 bases between them. Per germline, CDR1 SNHLY and CDR2 FYNNEI. CDR3 length: 16 residues. Complete variable domain (other parts from reference TRBV2 and TRBJ2-4): EPEVTQTPSHQVTQMGQEVILRCVPISNHLYFYWYRQILGQKVEFLVSFYNNEISEKSEIFDDQFSVERPDGSNFTLKIRSTKLEDSAMYFCASSEGRGETKNIQYFGAGTRLSVL.

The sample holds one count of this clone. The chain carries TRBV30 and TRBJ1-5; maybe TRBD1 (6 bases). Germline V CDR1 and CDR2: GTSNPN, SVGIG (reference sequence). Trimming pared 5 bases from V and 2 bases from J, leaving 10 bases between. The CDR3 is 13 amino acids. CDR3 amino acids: CAWEQGGNQPQHF. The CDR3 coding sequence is TGTGCCTGGGAACAGGGTGGCAATCAGCCCCAGCATTTT.

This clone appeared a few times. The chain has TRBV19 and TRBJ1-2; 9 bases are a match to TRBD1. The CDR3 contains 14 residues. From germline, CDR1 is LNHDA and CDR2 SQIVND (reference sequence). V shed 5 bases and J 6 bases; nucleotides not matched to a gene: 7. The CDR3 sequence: CASSVDRGGDGYTF. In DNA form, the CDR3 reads TGTGCCAGTAGTGTTGACAGGGGGGGCGATGGCTACACCTTC.

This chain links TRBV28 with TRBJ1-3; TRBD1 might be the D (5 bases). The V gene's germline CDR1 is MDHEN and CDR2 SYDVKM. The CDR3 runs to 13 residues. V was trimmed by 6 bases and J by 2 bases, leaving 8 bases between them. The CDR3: CASRDNPGNTIYF. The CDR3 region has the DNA TGTGCCAGCAGGGACAATCCTGGAAACACCATATATTTT. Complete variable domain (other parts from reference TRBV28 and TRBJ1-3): DVKVTQSSRYLVKRTGEKVFLECVQDMDHENMFWYRQDPGLGLRLIYFSYDVKMKEKGDIPEGYSVSREKKERFSLILESASTNQTSMYLCASRDNPGNTIYFGEGSWLTVV.